These 25 T cell receptor beta chains share one sample of origin, sequenced in a study of human T cells and chemical hapten exposure. TCRdb recomputed calls from the RACE reads with MiXCR, one row per CDR3 protein. The sample includes over 100,000 distinct CDR3 sequences, 8.5% to 9.5% of them seen just once. Documented time point: healthy volunteer bleed at 2 weeks. RNA extraction used unfractionated whole blood as the source of total RNA. The sample consisted of whole blood. These receptors all come from a male donor in good health. Some clones in this sample may be carry-over from other donors' samples.

This clonotype was observed at least ten times. The chain recombines TRBV12-3 or TRBV12-4 with TRBJ1-2; no clear D gene. The CDR3 consists of 16 residues. V lost 4 bases to trimming and J lost 3 bases, with 18 bases between them. CDR3 residues: CASSSVQAGQDYGYTF. As DNA, the CDR3 is TGTGCCAGCAGTTCTGTGCAAGCAGGCCAAGACTATGGCTACACCTTC.

The V and J genes are TRBV12-3 or TRBV12-4 and TRBJ1-5, with a weak D call TRBD1 (5 bases). With 3 bases removed from V and 1 base from J, the gap between germline ends came to 16 bases. CDR3 size: 17 residues. The CDR3, as DNA: TGTGCCAGCAGTTTCACGGGTCTCGGGGCGAGCAATCAGCCCCAGCATTTT. Encoded protein: CASSFTGLGASNQPQHF.

The genes are TRBV19 and TRBJ2-1, with D possibly matching TRBD1 (5 bases). CDR1 is LNHDA, CDR2 SQIVND, per germline (reference sequence). The V gene lost 4 bases and the J gene lost 8 bases, with 12 bases spanning the gap. The CDR3 has 13 residues. CDR3 DNA sequence: TGTGCCAGTAGTAAAGGGGTTTTCGATGAGCAGTTCTTC. This translates into CASSKGVFDEQFF.

V and J are TRBV19 and TRBJ2-7, with D tentatively TRBD2 (6 bases). Trimming removed 8 bases at V and 6 bases at J, with 17 bases between. Germline assignment: CDR1 LNHDA and CDR2 SQIVND (reference sequence). The CDR3 is 13 residues long. CDR3 nucleotides: TGTGCCAGTCGCGGTGGAGGGGCCGTCGAGCAGTACTTC. As protein: CASRGGGAVEQYF. Variable domain in full (rest from reference TRBV19 and TRBJ2-7): DGGITQSPKYLFRKEGQNVTLSCEQNLNHDAMYWYRQDPGQGLRLIYYSQIVNDFQKGDIAEGYSVSREKKESFPLTVTSAQKNPTAFYLCASRGGGAVEQYFGPGTRLTVT.

This clonotype was detected only a few times. The chain uses TRBV5-5 and TRBJ2-7, with unresolved D. The CDR3 totals 13 residues. The V gene lost 3 bases and the J gene lost 2 bases, with 9 bases spanning the gap. The germline V gene encodes CDR1 SGHKS and CDR2 YYEKEE (reference sequence). CDR3: CASSSLGPYEQYF. DNA of the CDR3: TGTGCCAGCAGCTCGCTAGGACCCTACGAGCAGTACTTC. The full variable domain, in which reference TRBV5-5 and TRBJ2-7 provide the parts outside the CDR3, is DAGVTQSPTHLIKTRGQQVTLRCSPISGHKSVSWYQQVLGQGPQFIFQYYEKEERGRGNFPDRFSARQFPNYSSELNVNALLLGDSALYLCASSSLGPYEQYFGPGTRLTVT.

This clonotype was detected only a few times. The chain links TRBV27 to TRBJ2-7, with 7 bases that match TRBD2. The V and J ends lost 5 bases and 4 bases, in that order; junction bases with no gene match: 17. Germline loops: CDR1 MNHEY, CDR2 SMNVEV (reference sequence). The CDR3 is made up of 17 amino acids. The CDR3 is CASSLGLEGREIYEQYF. DNA for the CDR3: TGTGCCAGCAGTCTCGGACTAGAAGGCAGGGAGATTTACGAGCAGTACTTC.

This clonotype was seen repeatedly, ten times or more. V gene TRBV3-1 combines with J gene TRBJ1-1, with unresolved D. This CDR3 spans 13 amino acids. Trimming removed 0 bases from V and 11 bases from J, with 13 bases in between. Germline V gene data show CDR1 as LGHDT and CDR2 as YNNKEL (reference sequence). The CDR3: CASSQDEMRRAFF. The CDR3 DNA reads TGTGCCAGCAGCCAAGATGAGATGAGACGGGCTTTCTTT.

The chain recombines TRBV5-1 with TRBJ2-5; the match to TRBD2 covers 8 bases. The CDR3 covers 17 residues. CDR1 is SGHRS and CDR2 is YFSETQ in the germline V gene. The V segment lost 0 bases and the J segment 5 bases; nucleotides outside the gene matches: 12. CDR3 sequence: CASSLARTAGGLETQYF. In DNA, the CDR3 is TGCGCCAGCAGCTTGGCCAGGACCGCGGGGGGATTGGAGACCCAGTACTTC.

This clonotype appeared a few times. The rearrangement uses TRBV6-5 and TRBJ2-1; 7 nucleotides line up with TRBD1. Germline trimming cut 2 bases from V and 9 bases from J; bases unmatched to any gene: 4. The CDR3 has 13 residues. Germline V gives CDR1 MNHEY, CDR2 SVGAGI. The chain's CDR3 is CASSYGDRAEQFF. The CDR3 DNA reads as TGTGCCAGCAGTTACGGCGACAGGGCTGAGCAGTTCTTC.

This clonotype turned up a few times. The V gene is TRBV13, the J gene TRBJ2-1; D gene ambiguous. V was cut by 3 bases and J by 5 bases, with 11 bases left in between. Germline values: CDR1 PRHDT, CDR2 FYEKMQ (reference sequence). CDR3 length: 14 amino acids. CDR3 nucleotide sequence: TGTGCCAGCAGCTTTCAGTCTTTCGACAATGAGCAGTTCTTC. It translates to CASSFQSFDNEQFF.

This clonotype was observed at least ten times. The chain links TRBV29-1 to TRBJ2-7, with TRBD1 matching 9 bases. This CDR3 has 13 residues. The germline V gene encodes CDR1 SQVTM and CDR2 ANQGSEA. Trimming cost V 6 bases and J 6 bases; bases outside gene matches: 9. CDR3 residues: CSVAGTGRGEQYF. DNA for the CDR3: TGCAGCGTCGCCGGGACAGGGAGAGGCGAGCAGTACTTC.

The chain links TRBV29-1 to TRBJ2-7; TRBD1 matches 10 bases. Per germline, CDR1 SQVTM and CDR2 ANQGSEA. The trim removed 4 bases at V and 6 bases at J, leaving 6 bases unmatched. This CDR3 is 13 amino acids long. The DNA for the CDR3 is TGCAGCGTTGTTGGGACAGGGGCCGGCGAGCAGTACTTC. Translated: CSVVGTGAGEQYF.

This clonotype was seen more than once but under ten times. The gene calls are TRBV6-4 and TRBJ2-3; D call uncertain. The V gene's germline CDR1 is MRHNA and CDR2 SNTAGT. Trimming stripped 4 bases from V and 2 bases from J, with 7 bases between. The CDR3 runs to 13 residues. The CDR3 DNA reads TGTGCCAGCAGTGCTGGGGACACAGATACGCAGTATTTT. Its translation: CASSAGDTDTQYF.

This chain joins TRBV28 and TRBJ2-1, with unresolved D. The CDR3 is 16 amino acids. CDR1 MDHEN and CDR2 SYDVKM come from the germline V gene. The ends were cut back, 8 bases at V and 1 base at J, with 18 bases in the middle. The CDR3 loop is CASSDEAIQSYNEQFF. The CDR3 DNA reads TGTGCCAGCTCGGATGAGGCAATACAATCCTACAATGAGCAGTTCTTC.

V usage is TRBV27 and J usage is TRBJ1-5, with D tentatively TRBD1 (5 bases). The CDR3 consists of 17 residues. Between the trimmed V and J ends, which lost 6 bases and 7 bases, there was a span of 25 bases. CDR1 MNHEY and CDR2 SMNVEV come from the germline V gene (reference sequence). This CDR3 is CASSPSRGGAIRQPQHF. CDR3 DNA: TGTGCCAGCAGCCCCTCCCGGGGAGGGGCGATTCGGCAGCCCCAGCATTTT.

The chain employs TRBV3-1 and TRBJ2-3; 13 nucleotides match TRBD2. V lost 4 bases and J lost 6; bases outside the gene matches: 16. Germline V gene data show CDR1 as LGHDT and CDR2 as YNNKEL (reference sequence). The CDR3 has 19 residues. DNA of the CDR3: TGTGCCAGCAGCCGACTCCCTAGGACTAGCGGGAGCGTCTCCGATACGCAGTATTTT. Its translation: CASSRLPRTSGSVSDTQYF.

This clonotype was seen many times. V usage is TRBV12-3 or TRBV12-4 and J usage is TRBJ2-7; no definite D call. The length of the CDR3 is 11 residues. V gave up 1 base and J gave up 7 bases, with 5 bases separating them. The CDR3 sequence is CASSLVGEQYF. The CDR3 region has the DNA TGTGCCAGCAGTTTAGTCGGGGAGCAGTACTTC.

This clonotype came up a few times. The genes are TRBV12-3 or TRBV12-4 and TRBJ2-7; D unclear. The CDR3 consists of 13 residues. Deletions cut 5 bases from V and 4 bases from J, with 12 bases between. The CDR3: CASSPSVSYEQYF. In DNA, the CDR3 is TGTGCCAGCAGTCCCTCAGTCTCGTACGAGCAGTACTTC.

The sample holds a few counts of this clonotype. The CDR3, as DNA: TGCAGCGTTGAGGGCGGGAGCGCCTACGAGCAGTACTTC. Protein: CSVEGGSAYEQYF. The genes are TRBV29-1 and TRBJ2-7, with 7 positions matching TRBD2. The CDR3 is 13 amino acids. J lost 2 bases, V lost 3 bases, and 4 bases had no gene match. CDR1 SQVTM and CDR2 ANQGSEA come from the germline V gene.

The chain recombines TRBV5-5 with TRBJ1-2; 8 positions match TRBD1. Germline assignment: CDR1 SGHKS and CDR2 YYEKEE (reference sequence). J lost 5 bases, V lost 0 bases, and 9 bases had no gene match. The CDR3 totals 16 residues. As DNA, the CDR3 is TGTGCCAGCAGCTTGGTGGACAGGGCTTCGTCGTATGGCTACACCTTC. This translates into CASSLVDRASSYGYTF.

The chain links TRBV7-2 to TRBJ2-3; D perhaps matches TRBD1 (5 bases). Germline-derived CDR1 and CDR2 are SGHTA and FQGNSA. The CDR3 contains 14 residues. Trimming stripped 2 bases from V and 6 bases from J, with 12 bases between. The CDR3 is CASSLSQGSDTQYF. As DNA, the CDR3 is TGTGCCAGCAGCTTATCGCAGGGTTCGGATACGCAGTATTTT.

The gene calls are TRBV10-2 and TRBJ2-1, with D possibly TRBD1 on 5 matching bases. CDR3 size: 15 residues. Trimming cost V 4 bases and J 1 base, with 11 bases left between them. CDR1 is WSHSY, CDR2 SAAADI, per germline. Here the CDR3 reads CASSGARESYNEQFF. DNA for the CDR3: TGCGCCAGCAGTGGGGCCAGGGAATCCTACAATGAGCAGTTCTTC.

This clonotype occurred a few times. The chain links TRBV5-6 to TRBJ1-3; 7 nucleotides agree with TRBD1. CDR1 SGHDT and CDR2 YYEEEE come from the germline V gene. This CDR3 is built from 19 residues. V trimming: 0 bases; J trimming: 0 bases; junction bases outside the gene matches: 12. The CDR3 DNA is TGTGCCAGCAGCTTGGCCCCCATAGTAGGGGGCATCTCTGGAAACACCATATATTTT. Protein sequence: CASSLAPIVGGISGNTIYF. Full variable domain (missing parts from reference TRBV5-6 and TRBJ1-3): DAGVTQSPTHLIKTRGQQVTLRCSPKSGHDTVSWYQQALGQGPQFIFQYYEEEERQRGNFPDRFSGHQFPNYSSELNVNALLLGDSALYLCASSLAPIVGGISGNTIYFGEGSWLTVV.

This clonotype was seen only a few times. This chain joins TRBV19 and TRBJ2-2; D unresolved. Germline values: CDR1 LNHDA, CDR2 SQIVND (reference sequence). This CDR3 is built from 13 residues. With 2 bases removed from V and 6 bases from J, the gap between germline ends came to 7 bases. In DNA, the CDR3 is TGTGCCAGTAGTATAAGGGCTGCCGGGGAGCTGTTTTTT. It yields the protein CASSIRAAGELFF.

This clonotype was seen only a few times. The chain has TRBV25-1 and TRBJ2-2; a possible D gene is TRBD1 (5 bases). Germline assignment: CDR1 MGHDK and CDR2 SYGVNS. The CDR3 contains 16 residues. The germline V and J ends were trimmed by 0 bases and 4 bases, with 12 bases remaining between them. The CDR3 is CASSEYKGAATGELFF. The DNA for the CDR3 is TGTGCCAGCAGTGAATATAAAGGGGCCGCCACCGGGGAGCTGTTTTTT.